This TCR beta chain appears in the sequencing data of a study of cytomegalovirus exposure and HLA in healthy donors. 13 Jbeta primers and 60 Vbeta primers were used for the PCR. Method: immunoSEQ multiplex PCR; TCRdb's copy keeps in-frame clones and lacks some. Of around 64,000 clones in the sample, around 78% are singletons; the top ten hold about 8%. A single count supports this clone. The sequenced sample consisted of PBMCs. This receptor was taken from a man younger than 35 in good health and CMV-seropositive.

The CDR3 nucleotides read TGTGCCAGCAGCTGGAACACTGAAGCTTTCTTT. Its translation: CASSWNTEAFF. J is TRBJ1-1 and V is TRBV2; D not certain. This CDR3 region has 11 residues. CDR1 and CDR2 (germline): SNHLY, FYNNEI. Trimming cost V 6 bases and J 1 base, with 3 bases left between them.